What follows is one T cell receptor beta chain and its context. Original analysis: Nucleated cell counts were estimated from reference gene primer amplification. Assay: immunoSEQ multiplex PCR; the TCRdb copy retains only in-frame clones and omits some. The V and J calls and clone size are taken from that table; D and trimming were inferred from the DNA. The table records 150,000 to 200,000 clones, over 70% of them present only once. The data belong to a study of blood T cell repertoires in COVID-19. Whole-study context: Donors in the United States, Italy and Spain gave samples during acute or convalescent COVID-19. Sources were T cells, B-cell-depleted T cells, or PBMCs; the material itself was cDNA or gDNA.

V lost 9 bases, J lost 5 bases, and 5 bases stayed unmatched. CDR3 size: 12 residues. Germline V lookup: CDR1 WSHSY, CDR2 SAAADI. The source is a woman aged 80 or older with active or convalescent COVID-19. This rearrangement joins TRBV10-2 to TRBJ2-5, with 8 bases aligning to TRBD1. The sequenced material came from peripheral blood. The CDR3 reads CASSDRVETQYF. CDR3 DNA: TGCGCCAGTTCGGACAGGGTGGAGACCCAGTACTTC.